This TCR beta chain appears in the sequencing data of a study of cytomegalovirus exposure and HLA in healthy donors. Study-wide results and limits: The investigators catalogued some 160 TCR beta chains as cytomegalovirus-associated. Cytomegalovirus status was reportedly diagnosed by the classifier with high sensitivity and specificity.

Worth noting for this clone: The antigen is undetermined.

Profiling relied on immunoSEQ multiplex PCR, and the TCRdb table lists in-frame clones only, not all of them. The repertoire consists of about 68,000 clones, with approximately 91% occurring once and the leading ten covering just over 3%. Germline-derived CDR1 and CDR2 are MRHNA and SNTAGT. V shed 8 bases and J 7 bases; nucleotides not matched to a gene: 17. The CDR3 is 17 amino acids. This clonotype originated in a young man in good health and CMV-seronegative. Sequencing was done on a sample of PBMCs. J is TRBJ2-2 and V is TRBV6-4, with 9 nucleotides matching TRBD1. CDR3: CASGSGQGWPGVGELFF. The CDR3 DNA follows: TGTGCCAGCGGGTCGGGACAGGGCTGGCCAGGAGTCGGGGAGCTGTTTTTT.